This paragraph covers one T cell receptor beta chain sequence. No antigen is known for it. Naive CD8 populations comprised CD45RO-negative cells positively selected for CCR7, excluding terminally differentiated effector memory CD45RA+ cells. Adult donors, all healthy and HIV-negative, had no recent acute infections or vaccinations. This record belongs to a study of shared clonotypes between healthy human individuals. Whole-study results and caveats: Compared with memory subsets, naive subsets generally had larger estimated richness. Though the depth was large, rarefaction showed that sorted-subset sequencing was incomplete.

Germline V CDR1 and CDR2: MDHEN, SYDVKM. J lost 0 bases, V lost 2 bases, and 10 bases had no gene match. The CDR3 is 19 amino acids. Measured with immunoSEQ multiplex PCR; TCRdb has only the in-frame clones, and not every one. This sample has about 2,100,000 clones, with 85% to 95% found just once. The V and J genes are TRBV28 and TRBJ1-5; 10 bases map to TRBD1. Input material: naive CD8+ T cells from PBMCs. This TCR derives from a man aged 18 to 30 in good health. Some clones in this sample may be carry-over from other donors' samples. The CDR3 nucleotides read TGTGCCAGCAGTTTACGTCGGGACAGGGGTTCAGGTAGCAATCAGCCCCAGCATTTT. This sequence encodes CASSLRRDRGSGSNQPQHF.